What follows is one TCR beta chain and its context. Other nucleotide sequences from this sample produce the same CDR3. The V end lost 3 bases, the J end lost 6 bases, and 8 bases lay between the germline ends. CDR3 length equals 11 residues. Per the germline V gene, CDR1 is SQVTM and CDR2 is ANQGSEA. Using immunoSEQ multiplex PCR, the repertoire was profiled, and TCRdb retains in-frame clones only, with some absent. Of some 110,000 clones listed, 86% were seen once; the top ten hold about 4.5%. The record originates from a study of blood T cell repertoires in COVID-19. For the study at large: The United States, Italy and Spain were the sources of the acute and convalescent COVID-19 samples. From T cells, B-cell-depleted T cells, or PBMCs came the material, which was cDNA or gDNA.

The V and J genes are TRBV29-1 and TRBJ1-1; D uncertain. Sequenced sample: peripheral blood. The sequence came from a man aged 40-49 years with acute or convalescent COVID-19. The CDR3 loop is CSVDRFPEAFF. In DNA, the CDR3 is TGCAGCGTTGACAGGTTCCCTGAAGCTTTCTTT. The full variable domain, rest sourced from reference TRBV29-1 and TRBJ1-1, is SAVISQKPSRDICQRGTSLTIQCQVDSQVTMMFWYRQQPGQSLTLIATANQGSEATYESGFVIDKFPISRPNLTFSTLTVSNMSPEDSSIYLCSVDRFPEAFFGQGTRLTVV.